This T cell receptor (beta chain) came from a study of T cells after yellow fever vaccination. V was clipped by 6 bases and J by 0 bases; unmatched bases: 9. The germline CDR1 and CDR2 sequences are DFQATT and SNEGSKA (reference sequence). This CDR3 comprises 16 residues. One entry per CDR3 protein results from TCRdb running MiXCR on the 5' RACE reads. Among around 140,000 distinct CDR3 sequences listed, 5% to 7.5% were seen once. The sample holds many counts of this clonotype. The sample here was CD4+ T cells sorted from PBMCs, taken 10 days after the yellow fever booster vaccination. This sequence joins TRBV20-1 and TRBJ2-1; the match to TRBD1 covers 9 bases. The sequence came from a young man who received the YFV17D yellow fever vaccine. This CDR3 is CSAPDRGKSSYNEQFF. The CDR3 region has the DNA TGCAGTGCACCTGACAGGGGGAAAAGCTCCTACAATGAGCAGTTCTTC.